This is a list of T cell receptor beta chains from one sample in a study of cytomegalovirus exposure and HLA in healthy donors. Data came from immunoSEQ multiplex PCR; TCRdb stores just in-frame clones and leaves some out. The sample carries nearly 110,000 clones, roughly four fifths recorded once. The sequencing sample was made of PBMCs. Receptor source: a man younger than 35 in good health and CMV-seronegative. Both conserved end residues are part of each CDR3. The D gene is left open where the match is weak. Size is omitted from some rows. Given values are once, few, many or a class for expanded clones.

CDR3nt: TGTGCCAGCCAGGGACATATCCCCTACGAGCAGTACTTC
CDR3aa: CASQGHIPYEQYF
j_gene: TRBJ2-7
d_gene: -
v_gene: TRBV27
abundance: -

CDR3nt: TGTGCCAGCAGCCAATTCAGGGGCGAACCCCTCCACTTT
CDR3aa: CASSQFRGEPLHF
j_gene: TRBJ1-6
d_gene: -
v_gene: TRBV16
abundance: -

CDR3nt: TGTGCCAGTACCGGGGGAGGGTGGTCCTCGACAGGGGTGGTGCAGCCCCAGCATTTT
CDR3aa: CASTGGGWSSTGVVQPQHF
j_gene: TRBJ1-5
d_gene: TRBD1
v_gene: TRBV19
abundance: -

CDR3nt: TGTGCCAGCACCTTCTTGGATCCAGGGCTCCTGAACACTGAAGCTTTCTTT
CDR3aa: CASTFLDPGLLNTEAFF
j_gene: TRBJ1-1
d_gene: -
v_gene: TRBV2
abundance: -

CDR3nt: TGTGCCAGCTTTCAGGACAGGGGCCAAGAGACCCAGTACTTC
CDR3aa: CASFQDRGQETQYF
j_gene: TRBJ2-5
d_gene: TRBD1
v_gene: TRBV2
abundance: -

CDR3nt: TGTGCCAGCAGCCCCCGGGTTACGGTGAACACTGAAGCTTTCTTT
CDR3aa: CASSPRVTVNTEAFF
j_gene: TRBJ1-1
d_gene: -
v_gene: TRBV7-3
abundance: -

CDR3nt: TGCGCCAGCAGCTTCGGGAAAAAAGGCGGAAATAGCTCCTACGAGCAGTACTTC
CDR3aa: CASSFGKKGGNSSYEQYF
j_gene: TRBJ2-7
d_gene: -
v_gene: TRBV5-1
abundance: -

CDR3nt: TGTGCCAGTAGAGCAGGGTTAGTGTCCTACAATGAGCAGTTCTTC
CDR3aa: CASRAGLVSYNEQFF
j_gene: TRBJ2-1
d_gene: -
v_gene: TRBV19
abundance: -

CDR3nt: TGTGCCAGCAGCGTAGGTCAGGGAACTGAAGCTTTCTTT
CDR3aa: CASSVGQGTEAFF
j_gene: TRBJ1-1
d_gene: -
v_gene: TRBV9
abundance: -

CDR3nt: TGTGCCAGCAGCGTAGGCGGGACCTCTGGCGGCACAGATACGCAGTATTTT
CDR3aa: CASSVGGTSGGTDTQYF
j_gene: TRBJ2-3
d_gene: -
v_gene: TRBV9
abundance: -

CDR3nt: TGCAGCGTTCGGCGGGGGGCCTCCTACAATGAGCAGTTCTTC
CDR3aa: CSVRRGASYNEQFF
j_gene: TRBJ2-1
d_gene: TRBD2
v_gene: TRBV29-1
abundance: -

CDR3nt: TGTGCCAGCAGTTACTCGACTTCAGGGGGCACTGAAGCTTTCTTT
CDR3aa: CASSYSTSGGTEAFF
j_gene: TRBJ1-1
d_gene: TRBD1
v_gene: TRBV6-5
abundance: -

CDR3nt: TGTGCCAGCAGCTTAGAGGCAGCTAGCGGATCCACAGATACGCAGTATTTT
CDR3aa: CASSLEAASGSTDTQYF
j_gene: TRBJ2-3
d_gene: TRBD2
v_gene: TRBV11-2
abundance: -

CDR3nt: TGCGCCAGCAGCCTGGGGGGGACTACCTACGAGCAGTACTTC
CDR3aa: CASSLGGTTYEQYF
j_gene: TRBJ2-7
d_gene: TRBD2
v_gene: TRBV5-1
abundance: -

CDR3nt: TGCAGCGTGGCAGGGGGGTGGGGGGAGCTGTTTTTT
CDR3aa: CSVAGGWGELFF
j_gene: TRBJ2-2
d_gene: -
v_gene: TRBV29-1
abundance: -

CDR3nt: TGTGCCAGCAGCTTGAAGAGGGAGCACTCCTACGAGCAGTACTTC
CDR3aa: CASSLKREHSYEQYF
j_gene: TRBJ2-7
d_gene: -
v_gene: TRBV5-4
abundance: -

CDR3nt: TGTGCCAGCAGTGATTCAGCAGAGACGGGTGGCTACACCTTC
CDR3aa: CASSDSAETGGYTF
j_gene: TRBJ1-2
d_gene: -
v_gene: TRBV6-1
abundance: many

CDR3nt: TGTGCCAGTAGTGCATGGACAGTCTATGGCTACACCTTC
CDR3aa: CASSAWTVYGYTF
j_gene: TRBJ1-2
d_gene: -
v_gene: TRBV19
abundance: -